This T cell receptor beta chain was obtained from a study of cytomegalovirus exposure and HLA in healthy donors. Germline V CDR1 and CDR2: MDHEN, SYDVKM. The V and J ends lost 3 bases and 5 bases respectively, with 17 bases between them. The CDR3 has 16 residues. TCRdb's table, derived via immunoSEQ multiplex PCR, lists solely in-frame clones and lacks some. The table lists about 280,000 clones, roughly 90% of them singletons. The clonotype was recovered from a young woman in good health and CMV-seronegative. V and J are TRBV28 and TRBJ1-5, with TRBD1 as a possible D gene (6 bases). Sequenced: PBMCs. The CDR3 DNA follows: TGTGCCAGCAGTTTTATGGTCACAGGGTGGGATCAGCCCCAGCATTTT. It codes for CASSFMVTGWDQPQHF.